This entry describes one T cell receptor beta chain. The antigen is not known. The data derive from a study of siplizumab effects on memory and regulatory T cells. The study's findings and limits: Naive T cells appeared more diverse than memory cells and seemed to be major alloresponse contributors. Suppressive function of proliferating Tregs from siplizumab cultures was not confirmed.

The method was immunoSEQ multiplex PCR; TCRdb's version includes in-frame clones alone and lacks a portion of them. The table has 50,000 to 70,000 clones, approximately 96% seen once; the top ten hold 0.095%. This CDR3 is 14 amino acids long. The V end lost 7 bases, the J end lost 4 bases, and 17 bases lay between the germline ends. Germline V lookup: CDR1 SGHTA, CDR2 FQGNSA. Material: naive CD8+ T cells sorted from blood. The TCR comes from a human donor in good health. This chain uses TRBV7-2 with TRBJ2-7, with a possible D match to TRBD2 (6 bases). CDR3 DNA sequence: TGTGCCAGCAACCGGCCGGGGGAGAATTACGAGCAGTACTTC. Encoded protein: CASNRPGENYEQYF. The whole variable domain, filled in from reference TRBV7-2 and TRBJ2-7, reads GAGVSQSPSNKVTEKGKDVELRCDPISGHTALYWYRQSLGQGLEFLIYFQGNSAPDKSGLPSDRFSAERTGGSVSTLTIQRTQQEDSAVYLCASNRPGENYEQYFGPGTRLTVT.